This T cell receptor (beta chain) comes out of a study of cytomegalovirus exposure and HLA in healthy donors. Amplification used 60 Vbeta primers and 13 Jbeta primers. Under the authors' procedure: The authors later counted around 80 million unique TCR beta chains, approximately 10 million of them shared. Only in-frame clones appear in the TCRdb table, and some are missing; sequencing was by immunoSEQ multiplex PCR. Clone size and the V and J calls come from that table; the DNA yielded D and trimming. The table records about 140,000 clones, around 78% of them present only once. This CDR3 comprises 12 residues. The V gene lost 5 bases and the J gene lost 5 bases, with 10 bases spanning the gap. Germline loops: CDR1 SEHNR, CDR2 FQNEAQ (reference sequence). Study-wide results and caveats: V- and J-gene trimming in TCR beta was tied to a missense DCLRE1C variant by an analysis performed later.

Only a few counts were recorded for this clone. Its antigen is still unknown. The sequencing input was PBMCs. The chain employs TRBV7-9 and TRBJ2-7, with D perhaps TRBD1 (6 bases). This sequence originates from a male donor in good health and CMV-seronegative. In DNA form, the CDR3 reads TGTGCCAGCAGCAGGCAGGGGCACGAGCAGTACTTC. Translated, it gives CASSRQGHEQYF.